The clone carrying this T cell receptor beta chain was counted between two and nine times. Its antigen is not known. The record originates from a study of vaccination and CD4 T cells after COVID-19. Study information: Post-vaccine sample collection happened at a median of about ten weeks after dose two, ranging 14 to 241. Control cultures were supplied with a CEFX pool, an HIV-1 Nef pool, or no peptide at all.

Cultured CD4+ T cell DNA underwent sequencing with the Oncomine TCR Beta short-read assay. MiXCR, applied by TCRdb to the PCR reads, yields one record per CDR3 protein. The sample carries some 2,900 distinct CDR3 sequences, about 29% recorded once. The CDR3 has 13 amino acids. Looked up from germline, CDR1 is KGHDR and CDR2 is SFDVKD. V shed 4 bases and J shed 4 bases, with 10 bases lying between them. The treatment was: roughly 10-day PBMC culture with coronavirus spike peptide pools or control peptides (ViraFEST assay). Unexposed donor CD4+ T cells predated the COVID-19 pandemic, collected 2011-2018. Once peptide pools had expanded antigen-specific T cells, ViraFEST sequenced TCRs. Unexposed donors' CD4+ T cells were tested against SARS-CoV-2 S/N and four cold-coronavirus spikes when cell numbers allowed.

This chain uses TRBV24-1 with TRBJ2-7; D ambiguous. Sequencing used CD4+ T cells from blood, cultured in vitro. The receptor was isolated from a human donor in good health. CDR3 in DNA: TGTGCCACCAGTGACCTCCGACGTTACGAGCAGTACTTC. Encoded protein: CATSDLRRYEQYF.